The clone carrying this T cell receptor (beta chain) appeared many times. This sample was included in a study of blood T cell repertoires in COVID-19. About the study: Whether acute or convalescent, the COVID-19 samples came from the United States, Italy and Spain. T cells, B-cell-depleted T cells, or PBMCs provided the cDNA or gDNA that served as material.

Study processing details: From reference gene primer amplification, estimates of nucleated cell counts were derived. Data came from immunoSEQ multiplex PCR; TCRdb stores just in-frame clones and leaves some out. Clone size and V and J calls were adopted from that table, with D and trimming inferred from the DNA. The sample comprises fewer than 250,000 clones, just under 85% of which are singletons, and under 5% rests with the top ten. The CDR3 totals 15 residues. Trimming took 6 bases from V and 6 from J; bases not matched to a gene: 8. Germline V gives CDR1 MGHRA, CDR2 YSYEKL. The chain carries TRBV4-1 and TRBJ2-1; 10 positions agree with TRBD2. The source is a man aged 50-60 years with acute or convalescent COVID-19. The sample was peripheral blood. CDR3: CASRGERGGFNEQFF. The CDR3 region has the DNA TGCGCCAGCAGAGGAGAGCGGGGGGGCTTCAATGAGCAGTTCTTC.